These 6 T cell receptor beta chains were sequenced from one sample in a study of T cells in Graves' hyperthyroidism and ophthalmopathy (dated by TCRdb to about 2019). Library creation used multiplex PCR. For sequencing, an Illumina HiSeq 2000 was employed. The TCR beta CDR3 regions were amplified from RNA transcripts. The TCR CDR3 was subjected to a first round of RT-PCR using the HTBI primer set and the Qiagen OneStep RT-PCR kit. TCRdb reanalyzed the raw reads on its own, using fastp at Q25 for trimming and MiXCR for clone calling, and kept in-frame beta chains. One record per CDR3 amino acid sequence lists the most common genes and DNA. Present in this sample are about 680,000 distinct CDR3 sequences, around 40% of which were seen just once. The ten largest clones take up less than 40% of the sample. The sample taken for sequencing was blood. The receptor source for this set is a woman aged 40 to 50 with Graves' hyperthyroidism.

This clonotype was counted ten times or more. The CDR3 DNA sequence: TGTGCCAGTTCCGAATACAGGGGCCTCAATCAGCCCCAGCATTTT. It encodes CASSEYRGLNQPQHF. V gene TRBV19 combines with J gene TRBJ1-5; 7 positions agree with TRBD1. In germline, CDR1 is LNHDA, CDR2 SQIVND (reference sequence). Trimming took 8 bases from V and 3 from J; bases not matched to a gene: 10. This CDR3 is 15 amino acids long.

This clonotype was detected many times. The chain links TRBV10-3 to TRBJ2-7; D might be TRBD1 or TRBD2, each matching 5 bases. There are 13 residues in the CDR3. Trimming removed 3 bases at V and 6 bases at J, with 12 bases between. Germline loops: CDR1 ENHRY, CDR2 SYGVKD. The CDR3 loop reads CAISDGGPSEQYF. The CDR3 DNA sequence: TGTGCCATCAGTGATGGGGGTCCTAGCGAGCAGTACTTC.

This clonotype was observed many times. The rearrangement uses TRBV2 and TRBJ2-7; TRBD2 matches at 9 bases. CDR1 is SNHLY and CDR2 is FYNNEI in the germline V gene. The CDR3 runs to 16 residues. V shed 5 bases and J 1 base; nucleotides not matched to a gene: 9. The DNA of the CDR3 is TGTGCCAGCAGTCGACTAGCGGTCTGGGGGTCCTACGAGCAGTACTTC. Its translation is CASSRLAVWGSYEQYF.

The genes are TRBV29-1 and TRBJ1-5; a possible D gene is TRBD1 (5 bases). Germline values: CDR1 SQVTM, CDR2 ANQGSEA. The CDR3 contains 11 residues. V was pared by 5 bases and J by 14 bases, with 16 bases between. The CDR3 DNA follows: TGCAGCGTTTCGGGAGGGGCCTACGAGCATTTT. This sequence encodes CSVSGGAYEHF.

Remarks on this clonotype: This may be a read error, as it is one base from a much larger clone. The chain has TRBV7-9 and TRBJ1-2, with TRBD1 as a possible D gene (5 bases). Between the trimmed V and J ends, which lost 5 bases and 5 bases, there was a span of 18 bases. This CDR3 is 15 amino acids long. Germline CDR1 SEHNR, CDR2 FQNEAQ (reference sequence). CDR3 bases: TGTGCCAGCAGCCACGGGGCAGGAAACGGTTATGGCTACACCTTC. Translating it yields CASSHGAGNGYGYTF.

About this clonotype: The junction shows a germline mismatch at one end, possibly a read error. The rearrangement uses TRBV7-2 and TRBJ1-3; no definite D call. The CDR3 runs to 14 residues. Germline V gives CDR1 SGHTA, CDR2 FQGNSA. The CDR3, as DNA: TGCGCCAGCAGCCCGACCCGCTCTGGAAACACCATATATTTT. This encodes CASSPTRSGNTIYF.